This passage covers 27 T cell receptor beta chains from one sample sequenced in a study of blood T cell repertoires in COVID-19. The table came from immunoSEQ multiplex PCR; TCRdb's copy has only in-frame clones and leaves some out. The repertoire holds 250,000 to 300,000 clones, with 89% as singletons. The sample consisted of peripheral blood. Receptor source: a man aged 45 to 65 with acute or convalescent COVID-19.

This chain links TRBV3-1 (or the pseudogene TRBV3-2) with TRBJ2-2; 10 bases map to TRBD2. The J segment lost 4 bases and the V segment lost 1 base, leaving 6 bases of the junction unmatched. Germline assignment: CDR1 LGHDT and CDR2 YNNKEL (reference sequence). This CDR3 has 17 amino acids. The CDR3 region is CASSQGLAGVSTGELFF. CDR3 DNA: TGTGCCAGCAGCCAAGGTCTAGCGGGGGTTTCCACCGGGGAGCTGTTTTTT.

This chain uses TRBV30 with TRBJ1-2; TRBD1 aligns across 7 bases. Per germline, CDR1 GTSNPN and CDR2 SVGIG (reference sequence). There are 12 residues in the CDR3. The CDR3 here is CARDSRNYGYTF. In DNA form, the CDR3 reads TGTGCTCGGGACAGTCGAAACTATGGCTACACCTTC. The entire variable domain, with the rest obtained from reference TRBV30 and TRBJ1-2, is as follows: SQTIHQWPATLVQPVGSPLSLECTVEGTSNPNLYWYRQAAGRGLQLLFYSVGIGQISSEVPQNLSASRPQDRQFILSSKKLLLSDSGFYLCARDSRNYGYTFGSGTRLTVV.

The rearrangement joins TRBV5-8 to TRBJ1-5, with a weak D call TRBD1 (6 bases). The V and J ends lost 2 bases and 0 bases respectively, with 15 bases between them. The CDR3 is 17 residues long. The V gene's germline CDR1 is SGHTS and CDR2 YDEGEE. The CDR3 sequence: CASSFGGPGDSNQPQHF. The DNA for the CDR3 is TGTGCCAGCAGCTTCGGGGGGCCGGGGGATAGCAATCAGCCCCAGCATTTT.

J is TRBJ1-3 and V is TRBV21-1. TRBV21-1 is classified as a pseudogene. The CDR3 runs to 11 residues. The CDR3 DNA reads as TGTGCCAGCATACTTGGAAACACCATATATTTT. Protein: CASILGNTIYF.

The chain combines TRBV6-5 with TRBJ1-6, with 7 bases fitting TRBD1. Germline CDR1 is MNHEY and CDR2 is SVGAGI. With 6 bases clipped from V and 0 bases from J, the junction kept 2 bases outside the gene matches. The CDR3 contains 15 residues. CDR3 protein: CASRGQSSYNSPLHF. CDR3 in DNA: TGTGCCAGCAGGGGACAGAGCTCCTATAATTCACCCCTCCACTTT.

The rearrangement links TRBV24-1 to TRBJ2-2; 7 nucleotides line up with TRBD2. The V gene end was trimmed by 4 bases and the J gene end by 5 bases; junction bases not matched to a gene: 6. This CDR3 comprises 15 residues. Germline CDR1 reads KGHDR; CDR2 reads SFDVKD. DNA of the CDR3: TGTGCCACCAGTGACTACGGACTAGGGACCGGGGAGCTGTTTTTT. Translating gives CATSDYGLGTGELFF.

The rearrangement joins TRBV12-5 to TRBJ1-4; 7 nucleotides line up with TRBD1. The junction had 15 bases not matched to a gene; V was cut back by 0 bases and J by 5 bases. This CDR3 contains 19 residues. Germline CDR1 LGHNT, CDR2 FRNRAP. CDR3 coding DNA: TGTGCTAGTGGTTTGGTATTTTCGGGGACAGCCAAGGCCAATGAAAAACTGTTTTTT. It codes for CASGLVFSGTAKANEKLFF. The full variable domain, rest sourced from reference TRBV12-5 and TRBJ1-4, is DARVTQTPRHKVTEMGQEVTMRCQPILGHNTVFWYRQTMMQGLELLAYFRNRAPLDDSGMPKDRFSAEMPDATLATLKIQPSEPRDSAVYFCASGLVFSGTAKANEKLFFGSGTQLSVL.

The rearrangement joins TRBV3-1 (or the pseudogene TRBV3-2) to TRBJ2-5, with TRBD2 matching over 12 bases. V shed 4 bases, J shed 3 bases, and the junction held 3 bases outside the gene matches. Germline CDR1 is LGHDT and CDR2 is YNNKEL (reference sequence). CDR3 length: 15 residues. The CDR3 DNA is TGTGCCAGCAGCCCCTGGACTAGCGGGGAAGAGACCCAGTACTTC. Protein: CASSPWTSGEETQYF.

The J gene is TRBJ2-3, the V gene TRBV5-1; TRBD2 might be the D (6 bases). The CDR3 is made up of 13 amino acids. Trimming removed 2 bases at V and 6 bases at J, with 10 bases between. CDR1 is SGHRS, CDR2 YFSETQ, per germline. CDR3: CASSFWGRDTQYF. The CDR3 DNA reads as TGCGCCAGCAGCTTCTGGGGGAGGGATACGCAGTATTTT.

This clone was seen a few times. This chain uses TRBV7-8 with TRBJ2-5; 10 nucleotides align to TRBD2. Germline lookup yields CDR1 SGHVS and CDR2 FQNEAQ. After removal of 5 bases from V and 4 bases from J, the junction contained 10 bases not matched to a gene. The CDR3 covers 16 residues. The CDR3 is CASSPGVRTSGETQYF. The CDR3 nucleotides are TGTGCCAGCAGCCCTGGGGTTCGGACTAGCGGAGAGACCCAGTACTTC.

The V and J genes are TRBV12-3 or TRBV12-4 and TRBJ2-7; D may be TRBD1 (7 bases). V gave up 1 base and J gave up 6 bases, with 10 bases separating them. The CDR3 length is 13 residues. The CDR3 DNA follows: TGTGCCAGCAGTTTAGGGCAGGGGGGCGAGCAGTACTTC. It is translated as CASSLGQGGEQYF.

The rearrangement joins TRBV5-4 to TRBJ2-2; 9 bases align to TRBD2. Germline V gene lookup returns CDR1 SGHNT and CDR2 YYREEE (reference sequence). The CDR3 has 16 residues. Trimming cost V 3 bases and J 0 bases; bases outside gene matches: 3. The DNA for the CDR3 is TGTGCCAGCAGCTCCGGACTAGCGACGAACACCGGGGAGCTGTTTTTT. It specifies CASSSGLATNTGELFF.

This clone was seen only once. The chain uses TRBV18 and TRBJ2-7, with TRBD1 matching over 7 bases. The V gene's germline CDR1 is KGHSH and CDR2 LQKENI. Germline trimming cut 8 bases from V and 1 base from J; bases unmatched to any gene: 5. The length of the CDR3 is 13 residues. CDR3 in amino acids: CASATGSSYEQYF. In nucleotides, the CDR3 is TGTGCCAGCGCGACAGGGTCGTCCTACGAGCAGTACTTC.

The chain is built from TRBV12-3 or TRBV12-4 and TRBJ1-2; D is uncertain. Trimming took off 4 bases at V and 8 bases at J, with 14 bases between the two ends. This CDR3 spans 13 amino acids. The CDR3 sequence is CASSSGVQAGYTF. The CDR3 DNA reads as TGTGCCAGCAGTTCCGGGGTTCAAGCCGGCTACACCTTC.

The chain combines TRBV6-5 with TRBJ2-7; D is uncertain. V was clipped by 0 bases and J by 0 bases, with 6 bases between them. CDR3 length: 14 residues. From germline, CDR1 is MNHEY and CDR2 SVGAGI. CDR3 nucleotides: TGTGCCAGCAGTTACTCGTTCAACTCCTACGAGCAGTACTTC. Translating it yields CASSYSFNSYEQYF.

The chain couples TRBV29-1 to TRBJ2-1, with a weak D call TRBD2 (6 bases). This CDR3 region has 12 residues. V lost 8 bases, J lost 0 bases, and 8 bases lay in between. Germline V lookup: CDR1 SQVTM, CDR2 ANQGSEA. The CDR3 coding sequence is TGCAGCTCCGGGAGCTCCTACAATGAGCAGTTCTTC. Translating it yields CSSGSSYNEQFF.

In DNA, the CDR3 is TGTGCCAGCGTCGAGGGACTCTCCTACGAGCAGTACTTC. Amino acid sequence: CASVEGLSYEQYF. The chain employs TRBV2 and TRBJ2-7; D perhaps matches TRBD2 (6 bases). CDR3 length: 13 amino acids. CDR1 is SNHLY, CDR2 FYNNEI, per germline. Trimming left V 8 bases short and J 0 bases short, with 11 bases between.

The chain combines TRBV11-2 with TRBJ2-1; TRBD2 matches 8 bases. This CDR3 is built from 15 residues. Germline values: CDR1 SGHAT, CDR2 FQNNGV. The V gene end was trimmed by 8 bases and the J gene end by 8 bases; junction bases not matched to a gene: 14. The CDR3 loop is CASFPLYGGADEQFF. As DNA, the CDR3 is TGTGCCAGCTTCCCCCTCTACGGGGGGGCCGATGAGCAGTTCTTC.

The CDR3 loop is CASRQGASNQPQHF. CDR3 DNA sequence: TGTGCCAGTAGGCAGGGGGCCAGCAATCAGCCCCAGCATTTT. The chain has TRBV19 and TRBJ1-5, with 8 bases identical to TRBD1. CDR3 length: 14 residues. The junction had 2 bases not matched to a gene; V was cut back by 6 bases and J by 1 base. Germline V lookup: CDR1 LNHDA, CDR2 SQIVND (reference sequence).

This chain's CDR3 is CASSLDRRGEKLFF. As DNA, the CDR3 is TGTGCCAGCAGCTTAGATCGCAGGGGGGAAAAACTGTTTTTT. The chain couples TRBV11-2 to TRBJ1-4; the match to TRBD1 covers 7 bases. Germline V gene sequence: CDR1 SGHAT, CDR2 FQNNGV. The CDR3 consists of 14 residues. The ends lost 0 bases at V and 8 bases at J; junction bases unmatched: 3.

In this sample, this clone turned up once. This rearrangement joins TRBV5-1 to TRBJ1-6; D ambiguous. The CDR3 runs to 15 residues. The V end was cut by 0 bases, the J end by 9 bases, with 13 bases between. CDR1 is SGHRS, CDR2 YFSETQ, per germline. CDR3 protein: CASSLGRPGSSPLHF. CDR3 nucleotides: TGCGCCAGCAGCTTGGGTAGGCCGGGAAGTTCACCCCTCCACTTT.

In its sample, this clone was seen a few times. The V gene is TRBV6-4, the J gene TRBJ1-1, with 7 bases matching TRBD1. The ends lost 6 bases at V and 2 bases at J; junction bases unmatched: 6. The CDR3 has 14 residues. The germline CDR1 and CDR2 sequences are MRHNA and SNTAGT. The CDR3 region is CASRRDRINTEAFF. The CDR3 DNA follows: TGTGCCAGCAGGCGGGACAGAATAAACACTGAAGCTTTCTTT.

The genes are TRBV5-4 and TRBJ1-1, with a weak D call TRBD1 (6 bases). The germline V gene has CDR1 SGHNT and CDR2 YYREEE (reference sequence). This CDR3 contains 14 residues. The V gene lost 4 bases and the J gene lost 3 bases, with 13 bases spanning the gap. CDR3 sequence (DNA): TGTGCCAGCAGCACCCTACAGGGTTACACTGAAGCTTTCTTT. Translating it yields CASSTLQGYTEAFF.

The genes are TRBV19 and TRBJ1-2; D is perhaps TRBD1 (6 bases). CDR1 is LNHDA, CDR2 SQIVND, per germline (reference sequence). CDR3 length equals 14 residues. The germline V and J ends were trimmed by 4 bases and 4 bases, with 13 bases remaining between them. The CDR3 sequence is CASSNTGSRYGYTF. Here the CDR3 DNA reads TGTGCCAGTAGTAACACAGGGTCCCGCTATGGCTACACCTTC.

V gene TRBV27 combines with J gene TRBJ1-5, with D perhaps TRBD1 (5 bases). The CDR3 covers 14 residues. Trimming left V 4 bases short and J 6 bases short, with 13 bases between. Germline V gene data show CDR1 as MNHEY and CDR2 as SMNVEV (reference sequence). The CDR3 spells CASSYLGPAQPQHF. Written as DNA, the CDR3 is TGTGCCAGCAGTTATTTGGGGCCGGCTCAGCCCCAGCATTTT.

This sequence joins TRBV6-4 and TRBJ2-2; D gene uncertain. The CDR3 sequence is 11 residues long. With 7 bases removed from V and 6 bases from J, the gap between germline ends came to 6 bases. Germline values: CDR1 MRHNA, CDR2 SNTAGT. In nucleotides, the CDR3 is TGTGCCAGCAAGAGTCCCGGGGAGCTGTTTTTT. This gives the protein CASKSPGELFF.

The chain couples TRBV5-1 to TRBJ2-7; D is perhaps TRBD1 or TRBD2 (7 bases each). V lost 4 bases, J lost 0 bases, and 14 bases lay in between. CDR3 length: 15 amino acids. Germline assignment: CDR1 SGHRS and CDR2 YFSETQ. The CDR3 protein is CASSLGGTASYEQYF. The CDR3 DNA follows: TGCGCCAGCAGCCTGGGGGGGACAGCCTCCTACGAGCAGTACTTC.